This is a list of T cell receptor beta chains from one sample in a study of response to subunit inactivated influenza vaccine. TCRdb processed the RT-PCR reads anew with MiXCR; each CDR3 protein has one entry. Seen here are roughly 150,000 distinct CDR3 sequences, 11% observed once, and the top ten hold around 11%. This specimen consisted of non-naive T cells sorted from PBMCs, obtained 45 days after vaccination. These receptors originate from a man aged 50-60 years who received an inactivated influenza vaccine. CDR3s include the opening cysteine and the closing phenylalanine or tryptophan. D genes are given only for firm matches. Clone size is not always given. Where it is, it says once, few, many or a class for expanded clones.

V	size	J	D	DNA	CDR3
TRBV20-1	.	TRBJ1-2	.	TGCAGTGCTAGAGATAGGACTAACTATGGCTACACCTTC	CSARDRTNYGYTF
TRBV7-2	.	TRBJ1-3	.	TGTGCCAGCAGCTTAGCGGGGGGCGCTGGAAACACCATATATTTT	CASSLAGGAGNTIYF
TRBV7-9	few	TRBJ2-7	TRBD1	TGTGCCAGCAGCCATCAATTTGGACAGGGAATACACGAGCAGTACTTC	CASSHQFGQGIHEQYF
TRBV4-2	.	TRBJ1-3	.	TGTGCCAGCAGCCGCGGACACGAGTCTGGAAACACCATATATTTT	CASSRGHESGNTIYF
TRBV12-3/TRBV12-4	.	TRBJ2-3	.	TGTGCCAGCAGCCCGGGGTTCGGCACAGATACGCAGTATTTT	CASSPGFGTDTQYF
TRBV5-6	few	TRBJ1-3	.	TGTGCCAGCAGCACTGGGACCTCTGGAAACACCATATATTTT	CASSTGTSGNTIYF
TRBV12-3/TRBV12-4	many	TRBJ2-2	.	TGTGCCAGCAGTTTTCTAGGGGGTACCGGGGAGCTGTTTTTT	CASSFLGGTGELFF
TRBV4-1	many	TRBJ1-1	.	TGCGCCAGCAGCCAAGACTCGGGGGCCGACACTGAAGCTTTCTTT	CASSQDSGADTEAFF
TRBV10-1	few	TRBJ1-5	.	TGCGCCAGCAGCTCAGGGGCTCAGCCCCAGCATTTT	CASSSGAQPQHF
TRBV20-1	few	TRBJ2-1	TRBD1	TGCAGTTTACGACAGGGGACCCTTTACAATGAGCAGTTCTTC	CSLRQGTLYNEQFF
TRBV29-1	many	TRBJ1-5	.	TGCAGCGTTGGACAGGCGGGCAATCAGCCCCAGCATTTT	CSVGQAGNQPQHF
TRBV7-2	few	TRBJ2-1	.	TGTGCCAGCAGCTTCCTCGGCACCGACAATGAGCAGTTCTTC	CASSFLGTDNEQFF
TRBV5-1	few	TRBJ2-5	.	TGCGCCAGCAGCCCCGGGGGTCAAGTCCAAGAGACCCAGTACTTC	CASSPGGQVQETQYF
TRBV6-1	few	TRBJ2-5	TRBD1	TGTGCCAGCAGTGAAGTCGGACAGGGACGAGGGACCCAGTACTTC	CASSEVGQGRGTQYF
TRBV7-9	.	TRBJ2-5	.	TGTGCCAGCAGGACGGACAGCCCCCAAGGGACCCAGTACTTC	CASRTDSPQGTQYF
TRBV7-9	.	TRBJ1-2	.	TGTGCCAGCAGCTTAGGGTCGGGCAGTGAAGGATATGGCTACACCTTC	CASSLGSGSEGYGYTF
TRBV27	.	TRBJ1-5	.	TGTGCCAGCAGTTCTCGCGGGGTAATGGGCGGTCGCAATCAGCCCCAGCATTTT	CASSSRGVMGGRNQPQHF
TRBV11-2	many	TRBJ2-3	.	TGTGCCAGCAGCTTAGTAGGTCGCGGCGGTTCCCGTTGGGATACGCAGTATTTT	CASSLVGRGGSRWDTQYF
TRBV15	few	TRBJ1-6	TRBD1	TGTGCCACCAGCAGGACAGGGTTTCGTTCACCCCTCCACTTT	CATSRTGFRSPLHF
TRBV6-6	few	TRBJ2-7	.	TGTGCCAGCAGTTACGCAGGAGGGGCCGAGCAGTACTTC	CASSYAGGAEQYF
TRBV12-3/TRBV12-4	few	TRBJ1-6	.	TGTGCCAGGAGACCGATCTTAACAGGGTTGGCCTTGTATTCACCCCTCCACTTT	CARRPILTGLALYSPLHF
TRBV4-3	few	TRBJ1-1	.	TGCGCCAGCAGCCAAGATCCTCGGGATTTGACTGAAGCTTTCTTT	CASSQDPRDLTEAFF
TRBV20-1	few	TRBJ1-3	.	TGCAGTGCTAGGGCCAGCAGCTCTGGAAACACCATATATTTT	CSARASSSGNTIYF
TRBV9	.	TRBJ2-7	TRBD2	TGTGCCAGCAGCGTAGCTTGGGCTAGCGGGGTCTACGAGCAGTACTTC	CASSVAWASGVYEQYF
TRBV16	many	TRBJ1-2	TRBD1	TGTGCCAGCAGCCCTCACAGGGGTAAGGCGGACTATGGCTACACCTTC	CASSPHRGKADYGYTF
TRBV10-1	.	TRBJ2-3	.	TGCGCCAGCAGCGAAAACCCGACCAGCACAGATACGCAGTATTTT	CASSENPTSTDTQYF
TRBV9	.	TRBJ2-3	.	TGTGCCAGCAGCTCCGGATTTGGTGGAGATACGCAGTATTTT	CASSSGFGGDTQYF
TRBV10-3	.	TRBJ1-5	.	TGTGCCATCAGTGAGTCGCGGACGGATCAGCCCCAGCATTTT	CAISESRTDQPQHF
TRBV5-4	few	TRBJ2-1	.	TGTGCCAGCAGCTTGGGGATGCCGGGGGCGAACAATGAGCAGTTCTTC	CASSLGMPGANNEQFF
TRBV7-2	.	TRBJ2-5	.	TGTGCCAGCAGCTTTCCCCTTGGCGGGACCCAAGAGACCCAGTACTTC	CASSFPLGGTQETQYF
TRBV7-2	few	TRBJ2-1	.	TGTGCCAGCAGCGCCCGTCAAACAGCTAGCTCCTACAATGAGCAGTTCTTC	CASSARQTASSYNEQFF
TRBV7-2	.	TRBJ2-1	TRBD2	TGTGCCAGCAGCCGAGTTTCCGGGACTAGCGGGAGCAATGAGCAGTTCTTC	CASSRVSGTSGSNEQFF
TRBV9	many	TRBJ2-1	TRBD2	TGTGCCAGCAGCGTAGTGGACGGGACTACCTACAATGAGCAGTTCTTC	CASSVVDGTTYNEQFF
TRBV4-1	many	TRBJ1-1	.	TGCGCCAGCAGCCAAGAAGCACTCTACACTGAAGCTTTCTTT	CASSQEALYTEAFF
TRBV20-1	many	TRBJ2-3	.	TGCAGTGCTAGGACAGCCAGGGGATCCACAGATACGCAGTATTTT	CSARTARGSTDTQYF
TRBV11-3	.	TRBJ1-1	.	TGTGCCAGCAGCTTGCAGGGTGAAGGCACTGAAGCTTTCTTT	CASSLQGEGTEAFF
TRBV27	.	TRBJ2-1	.	TGTGCCACCAGGACACATTCCTACAATGAGCAGTTCTTC	CATRTHSYNEQFF
TRBV7-6	many	TRBJ1-5	.	TGTGCCAGCAGCTTAGAGCCGAACAATCAGCCCCAGCATTTT	CASSLEPNNQPQHF
TRBV11-2	.	TRBJ2-6	.	TGTGCCAGCAGCTCTGAGTTCGAGTCGGCCTCTGGGGCCAACGTCCTGACTTTC	CASSSEFESASGANVLTF
TRBV6-2/TRBV6-3	few	TRBJ2-2	TRBD2	TGTGCCACTCGACTAGCGGGACAGAGCGGGGAGCTGTTTTTT	CATRLAGQSGELFF
TRBV12-3/TRBV12-4	.	TRBJ1-5	TRBD1	TGTGCCAGCAGTTCAACAGGGGGCTGGCAGCCCCAGCATTTT	CASSSTGGWQPQHF